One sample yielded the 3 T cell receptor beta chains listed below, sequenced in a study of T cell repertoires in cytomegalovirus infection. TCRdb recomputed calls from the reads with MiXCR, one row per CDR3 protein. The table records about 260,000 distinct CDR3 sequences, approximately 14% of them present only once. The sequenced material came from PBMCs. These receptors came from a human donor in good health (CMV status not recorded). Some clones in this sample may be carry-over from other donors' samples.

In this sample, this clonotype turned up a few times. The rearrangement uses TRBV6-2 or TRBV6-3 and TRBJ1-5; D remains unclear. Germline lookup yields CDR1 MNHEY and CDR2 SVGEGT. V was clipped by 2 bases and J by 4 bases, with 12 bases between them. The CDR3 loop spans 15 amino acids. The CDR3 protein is CASSYGTGPNQPQHF. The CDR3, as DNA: TGTGCCAGCAGTTACGGTACCGGGCCGAATCAGCCCCAGCATTTT.

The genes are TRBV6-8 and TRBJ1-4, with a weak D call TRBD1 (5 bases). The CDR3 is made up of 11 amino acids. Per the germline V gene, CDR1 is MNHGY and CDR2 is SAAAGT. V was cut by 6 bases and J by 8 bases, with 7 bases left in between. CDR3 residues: CASRKGEKLFF. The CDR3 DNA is TGTGCCAGCAGAAAGGGGGAAAAACTGTTTTTT.

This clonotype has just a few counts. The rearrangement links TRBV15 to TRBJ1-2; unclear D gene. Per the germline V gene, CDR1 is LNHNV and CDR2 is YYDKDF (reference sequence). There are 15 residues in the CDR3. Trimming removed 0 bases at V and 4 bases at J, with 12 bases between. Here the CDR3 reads CATSRDPGSGYGYTF. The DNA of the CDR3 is TGTGCCACCAGCAGAGATCCGGGCAGCGGCTATGGCTACACCTTC.